The T cell receptor (beta chain) described here comes from a study of blood T cell repertoires in COVID-19. Study background: COVID-19 samples collected from the United States, Italy and Spain covered acute and convalescent phases. Nucleic acid was either cDNA or gDNA, and it came from T cells, B-cell-depleted T cells, or PBMCs.

Germline CDR1 and CDR2: MNHNY and SVGAGI (reference sequence). Trimming removed 5 bases from V and 6 bases from J; junction bases left unmatched: 2. The CDR3 totals 13 residues. Only in-frame clones appear in the TCRdb table, and some are missing; sequencing was by immunoSEQ multiplex PCR. The repertoire holds 150,000 to 200,000 clones, about 90% seen once, with over 9.5% in the top ten. The TCR originated in a woman between 55 and 75 years old with COVID-19, enrolled during active disease. Material: peripheral blood. The V gene is TRBV6-6, the J gene TRBJ2-7; TRBD2 agrees at 12 bases. CDR3 region: CASSRTSGTEQYF. CDR3 in DNA: TGTGCCAGCAGTCGGACTAGCGGGACCGAGCAGTACTTC.